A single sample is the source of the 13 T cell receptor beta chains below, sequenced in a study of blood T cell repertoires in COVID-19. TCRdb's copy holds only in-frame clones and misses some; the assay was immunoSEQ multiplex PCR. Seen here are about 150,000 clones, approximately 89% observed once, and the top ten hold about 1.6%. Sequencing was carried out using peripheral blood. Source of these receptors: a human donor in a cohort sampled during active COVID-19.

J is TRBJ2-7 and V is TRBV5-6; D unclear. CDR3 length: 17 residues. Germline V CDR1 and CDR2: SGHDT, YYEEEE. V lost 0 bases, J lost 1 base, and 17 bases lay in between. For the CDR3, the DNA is TGTGCCAGCAGCTTGGCCCCTCTCTCTACCCTTTCCTACGAGCAGTACTTC. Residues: CASSLAPLSTLSYEQYF.

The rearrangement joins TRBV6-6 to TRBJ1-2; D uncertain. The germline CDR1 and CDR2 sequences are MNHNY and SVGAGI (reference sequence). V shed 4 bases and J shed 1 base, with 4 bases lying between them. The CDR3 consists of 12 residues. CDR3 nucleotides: TGTGCCAGCAGTTCGAGTAACTATGGCTACACCTTC. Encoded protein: CASSSSNYGYTF.

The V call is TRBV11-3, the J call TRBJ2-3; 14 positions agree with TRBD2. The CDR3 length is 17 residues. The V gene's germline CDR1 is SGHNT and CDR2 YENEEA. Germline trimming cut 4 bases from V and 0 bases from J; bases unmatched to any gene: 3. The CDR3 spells CASSSRTSGGSTDTQYF. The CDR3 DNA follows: TGTGCCAGCAGCTCCCGGACTAGCGGGGGGAGCACAGATACGCAGTATTTT.

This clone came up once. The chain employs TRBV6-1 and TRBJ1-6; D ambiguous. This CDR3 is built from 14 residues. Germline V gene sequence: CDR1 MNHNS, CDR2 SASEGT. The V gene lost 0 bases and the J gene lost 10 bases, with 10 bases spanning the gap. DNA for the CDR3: TGTGCCAGCAGTGAAGCTGAGAGGGAGTCACCCCTCCACTTT. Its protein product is CASSEAERESPLHF.

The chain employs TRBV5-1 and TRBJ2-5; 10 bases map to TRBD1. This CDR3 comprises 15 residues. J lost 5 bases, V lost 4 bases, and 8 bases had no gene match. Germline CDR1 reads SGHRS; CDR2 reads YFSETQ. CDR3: CASSATGGWTETQYF. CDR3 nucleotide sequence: TGCGCCAGCAGCGCGACAGGGGGCTGGACGGAGACCCAGTACTTC. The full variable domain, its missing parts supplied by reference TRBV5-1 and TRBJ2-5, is KAGVTQTPRYLIKTRGQQVTLSCSPISGHRSVSWYQQTPGQGLQFLFEYFSETQRNKGNFPGRFSGRQFSNSRSEMNVSTLELGDSALYLCASSATGGWTETQYFGPGTRLLVL.

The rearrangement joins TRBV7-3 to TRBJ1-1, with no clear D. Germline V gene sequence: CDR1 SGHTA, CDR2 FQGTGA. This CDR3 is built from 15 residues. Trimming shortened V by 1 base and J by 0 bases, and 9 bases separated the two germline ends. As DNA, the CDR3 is TGTGCCAGCAGCTTAAATCCGGCGGTGAACACTGAAGCTTTCTTT. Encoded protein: CASSLNPAVNTEAFF.

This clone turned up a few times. CDR3 region: CASRVQSSGNTIYF. The CDR3 DNA reads as TGTGCCAGCAGAGTACAGAGCTCTGGAAACACCATATATTTT. This chain joins TRBV2 and TRBJ1-3; D remains ambiguous. Between the trimmed V and J ends, which lost 6 bases and 0 bases, there was a span of 9 bases. Germline CDR1 and CDR2: SNHLY and FYNNEI. The CDR3 is 14 amino acids.

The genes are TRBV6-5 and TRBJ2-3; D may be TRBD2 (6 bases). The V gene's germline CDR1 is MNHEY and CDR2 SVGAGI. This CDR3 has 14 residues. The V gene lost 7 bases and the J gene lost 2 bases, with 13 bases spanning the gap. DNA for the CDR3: TGTGCCAGCAAAGGCGGGGCCTTCACAGATACGCAGTATTTT. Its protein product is CASKGGAFTDTQYF.

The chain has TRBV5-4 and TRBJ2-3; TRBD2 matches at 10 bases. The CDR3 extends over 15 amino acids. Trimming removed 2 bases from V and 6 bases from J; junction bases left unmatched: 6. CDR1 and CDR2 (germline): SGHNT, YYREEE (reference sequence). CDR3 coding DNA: TGTGCCAGCAGCTTCTTCAGCGGGGGGGATGATACGCAGTATTTT. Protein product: CASSFFSGGDDTQYF.

CDR3 sequence (DNA): TGCGCCAGCAGCCCGGTACTCGTGACAGGGGGCCCTGAAGCTTTCTTT. This gives the protein CASSPVLVTGGPEAFF. V gene TRBV5-1 combines with J gene TRBJ1-1; 10 nucleotides line up with TRBD1. The CDR3 extends over 16 amino acids. Germline V CDR1 and CDR2: SGHRS, YFSETQ. The junction had 12 bases not matched to a gene; V was cut back by 4 bases and J by 6 bases.

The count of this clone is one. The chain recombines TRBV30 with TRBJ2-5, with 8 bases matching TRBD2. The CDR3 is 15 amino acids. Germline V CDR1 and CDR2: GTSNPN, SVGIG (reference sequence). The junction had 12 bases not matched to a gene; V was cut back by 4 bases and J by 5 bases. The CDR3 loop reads CAWTPTRGARETQYF. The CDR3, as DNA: TGTGCCTGGACCCCCACGCGGGGGGCGCGGGAGACCCAGTACTTC.

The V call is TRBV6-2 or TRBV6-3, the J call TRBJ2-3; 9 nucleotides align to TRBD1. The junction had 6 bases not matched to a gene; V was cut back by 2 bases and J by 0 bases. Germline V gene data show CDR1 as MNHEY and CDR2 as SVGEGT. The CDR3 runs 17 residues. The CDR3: CASSYVVGTGSTDTQYF. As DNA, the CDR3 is TGTGCCAGCAGTTACGTCGTTGGGACAGGGAGCACAGATACGCAGTATTTT.

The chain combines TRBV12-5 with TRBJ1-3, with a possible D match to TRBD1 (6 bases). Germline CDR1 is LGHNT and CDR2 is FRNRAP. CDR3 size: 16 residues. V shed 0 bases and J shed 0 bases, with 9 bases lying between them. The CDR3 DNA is TGTGCTAGTGGTTTGGTACAGGGAATCTCTGGAAACACCATATATTTT. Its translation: CASGLVQGISGNTIYF. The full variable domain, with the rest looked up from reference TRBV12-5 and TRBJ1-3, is DARVTQTPRHKVTEMGQEVTMRCQPILGHNTVFWYRQTMMQGLELLAYFRNRAPLDDSGMPKDRFSAEMPDATLATLKIQPSEPRDSAVYFCASGLVQGISGNTIYFGEGSWLTVV.